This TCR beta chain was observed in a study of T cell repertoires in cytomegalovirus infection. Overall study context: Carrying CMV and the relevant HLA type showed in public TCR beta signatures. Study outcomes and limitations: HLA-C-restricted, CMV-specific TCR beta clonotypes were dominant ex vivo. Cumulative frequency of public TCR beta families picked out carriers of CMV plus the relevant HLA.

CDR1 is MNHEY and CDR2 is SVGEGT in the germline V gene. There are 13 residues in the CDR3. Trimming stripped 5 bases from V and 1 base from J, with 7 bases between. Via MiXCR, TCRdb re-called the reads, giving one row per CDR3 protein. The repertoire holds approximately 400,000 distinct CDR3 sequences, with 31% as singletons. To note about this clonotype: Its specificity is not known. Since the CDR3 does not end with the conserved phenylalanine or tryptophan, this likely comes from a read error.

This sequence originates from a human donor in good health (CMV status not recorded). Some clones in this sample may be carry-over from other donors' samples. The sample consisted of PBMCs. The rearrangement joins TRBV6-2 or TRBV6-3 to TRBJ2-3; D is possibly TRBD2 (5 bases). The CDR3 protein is CASSTGGTDTQYC. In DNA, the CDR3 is TGTGCCAGCAGTACCGGGGGCACAGATACGCAGTATTGT.